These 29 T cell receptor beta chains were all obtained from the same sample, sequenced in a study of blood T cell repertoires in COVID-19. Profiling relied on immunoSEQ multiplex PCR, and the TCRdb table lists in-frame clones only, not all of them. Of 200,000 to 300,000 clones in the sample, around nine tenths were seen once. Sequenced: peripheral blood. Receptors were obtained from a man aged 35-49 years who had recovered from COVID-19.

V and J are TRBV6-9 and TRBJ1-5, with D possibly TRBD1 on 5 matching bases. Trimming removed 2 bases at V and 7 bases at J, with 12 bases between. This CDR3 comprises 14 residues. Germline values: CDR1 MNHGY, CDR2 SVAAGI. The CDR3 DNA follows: TGTGCCAGCAGTTATCGACAGCTAAAACAGCCCCAGCATTTT. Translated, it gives CASSYRQLKQPQHF.

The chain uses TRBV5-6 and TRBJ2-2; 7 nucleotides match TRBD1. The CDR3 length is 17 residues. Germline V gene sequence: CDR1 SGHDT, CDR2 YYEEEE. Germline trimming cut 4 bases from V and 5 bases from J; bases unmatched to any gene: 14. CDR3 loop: CASSHGPGQTLTGELFF. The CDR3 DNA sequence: TGTGCCAGCAGCCATGGTCCGGGACAGACTCTAACCGGGGAGCTGTTTTTT.

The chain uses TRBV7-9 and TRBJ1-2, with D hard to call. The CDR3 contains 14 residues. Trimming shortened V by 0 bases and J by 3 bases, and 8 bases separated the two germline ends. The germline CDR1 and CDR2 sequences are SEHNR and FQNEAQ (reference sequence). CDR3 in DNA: TGTGCCAGCAGCTTAGCGGTAACGGACTATGGCTACACCTTC. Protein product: CASSLAVTDYGYTF.

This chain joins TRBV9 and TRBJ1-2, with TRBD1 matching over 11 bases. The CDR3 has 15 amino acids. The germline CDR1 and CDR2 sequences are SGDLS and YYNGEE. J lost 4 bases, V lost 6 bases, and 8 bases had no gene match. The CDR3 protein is CASNNPGTGGYGYTF. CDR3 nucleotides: TGTGCCAGCAACAATCCCGGGACAGGGGGCTATGGCTACACCTTC.

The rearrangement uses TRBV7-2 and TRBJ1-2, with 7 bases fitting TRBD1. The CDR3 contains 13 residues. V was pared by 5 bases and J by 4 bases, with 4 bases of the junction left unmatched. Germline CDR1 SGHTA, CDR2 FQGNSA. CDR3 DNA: TGTGCCAGCAGCCCTGGGACAGTCTATGGCTACACCTTC. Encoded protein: CASSPGTVYGYTF.

The CDR3 region is CASSHGWPGSGSYNEQFF. CDR3 bases: TGTGCCAGCAGCCACGGCTGGCCGGGATCTGGTTCCTACAATGAGCAGTTCTTC. The chain has TRBV14 and TRBJ2-1, with a weak D call TRBD2 (5 bases). The CDR3 is made up of 18 amino acids. The V gene's germline CDR1 is SGHDN and CDR2 FVKESK. Trimming cost V 3 bases and J 1 base, with 19 bases left between them.

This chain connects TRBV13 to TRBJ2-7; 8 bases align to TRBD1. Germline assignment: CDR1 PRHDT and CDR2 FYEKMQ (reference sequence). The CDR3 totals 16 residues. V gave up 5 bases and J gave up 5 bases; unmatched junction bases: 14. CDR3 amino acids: CASSPRGQEGNHEQYF. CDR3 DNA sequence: TGTGCCAGCAGCCCCCGGGGACAGGAGGGGAACCACGAGCAGTACTTC.

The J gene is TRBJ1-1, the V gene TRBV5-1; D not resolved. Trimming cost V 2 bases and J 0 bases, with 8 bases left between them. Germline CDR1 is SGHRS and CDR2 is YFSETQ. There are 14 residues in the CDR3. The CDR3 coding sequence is TGCGCCAGCAGCTTCTCGCAGATGAACACTGAAGCTTTCTTT. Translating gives CASSFSQMNTEAFF.

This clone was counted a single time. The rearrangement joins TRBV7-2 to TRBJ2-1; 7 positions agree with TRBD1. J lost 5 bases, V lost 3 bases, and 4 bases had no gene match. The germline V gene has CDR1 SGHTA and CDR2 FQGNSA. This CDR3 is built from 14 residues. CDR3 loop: CASSLGQRDNEQFF. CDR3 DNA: TGTGCCAGCAGCTTGGGACAGAGAGACAATGAGCAGTTCTTC.

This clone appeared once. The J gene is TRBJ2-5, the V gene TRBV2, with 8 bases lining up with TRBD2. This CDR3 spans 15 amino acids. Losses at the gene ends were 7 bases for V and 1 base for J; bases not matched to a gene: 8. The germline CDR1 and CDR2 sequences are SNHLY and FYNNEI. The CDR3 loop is CASNRAGGLQETQYF. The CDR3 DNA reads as TGTGCCAGCAACAGGGCGGGGGGCCTCCAAGAGACCCAGTACTTC.

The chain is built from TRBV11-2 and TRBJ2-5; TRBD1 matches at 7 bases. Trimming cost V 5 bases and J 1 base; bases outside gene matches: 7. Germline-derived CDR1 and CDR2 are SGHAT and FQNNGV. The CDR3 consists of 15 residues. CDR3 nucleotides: TGTGCCAGCAGCCCACACCAGGGGGTCCAAGAGACCCAGTACTTC. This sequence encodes CASSPHQGVQETQYF.

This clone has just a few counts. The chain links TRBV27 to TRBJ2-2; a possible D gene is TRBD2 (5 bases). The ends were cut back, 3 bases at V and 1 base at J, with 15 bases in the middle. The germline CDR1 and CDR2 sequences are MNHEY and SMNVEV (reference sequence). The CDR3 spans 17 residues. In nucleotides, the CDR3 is TGTGCCAGCAGTTTGAGCGGATTTCGAATGAACACCGGGGAGCTGTTTTTT. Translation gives CASSLSGFRMNTGELFF.

CDR3 residues: CASSFPPTGREKLFF. The CDR3 DNA follows: TGTGCCAGCAGCTTTCCCCCGACAGGGCGTGAAAAACTGTTTTTT. The chain is built from TRBV7-9 and TRBJ1-4, with 7 positions matching TRBD1. The germline CDR1 and CDR2 sequences are SEHNR and FQNEAQ (reference sequence). The junction had 8 bases not matched to a gene; V was cut back by 3 bases and J by 7 bases. The CDR3 has 15 amino acids. Filled out from reference TRBV7-9 and TRBJ1-4, the complete variable domain reads DTGVSQNPRHKITKRGQNVTFRCDPISEHNRLYWYRQTLGQGPEFLTYFQNEAQLEKSRLLSDRFSAERPKGSFSTLEIQRTEQGDSAMYLCASSFPPTGREKLFFGSGTQLSVL.

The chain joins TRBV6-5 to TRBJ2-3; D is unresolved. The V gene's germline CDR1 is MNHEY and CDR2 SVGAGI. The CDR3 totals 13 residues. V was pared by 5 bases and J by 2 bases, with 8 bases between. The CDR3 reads CASSPRYTDTQYF. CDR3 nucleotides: TGTGCCAGCAGTCCCCGCTACACAGATACGCAGTATTTT.

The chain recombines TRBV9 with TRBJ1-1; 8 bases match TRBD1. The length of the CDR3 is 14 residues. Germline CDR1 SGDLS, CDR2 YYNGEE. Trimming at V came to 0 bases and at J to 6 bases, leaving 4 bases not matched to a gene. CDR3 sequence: CASSVGAQGAEAFF. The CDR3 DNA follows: TGTGCCAGCAGCGTAGGAGCACAGGGGGCTGAAGCTTTCTTT.

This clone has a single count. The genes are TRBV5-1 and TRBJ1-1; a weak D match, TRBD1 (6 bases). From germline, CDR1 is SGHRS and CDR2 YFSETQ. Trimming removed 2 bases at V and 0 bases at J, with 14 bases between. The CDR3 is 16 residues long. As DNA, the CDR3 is TGCGCCAGCAGCTTCACACCAGACAGGATGAACACTGAAGCTTTCTTT. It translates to CASSFTPDRMNTEAFF. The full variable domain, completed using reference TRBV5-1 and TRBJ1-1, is KAGVTQTPRYLIKTRGQQVTLSCSPISGHRSVSWYQQTPGQGLQFLFEYFSETQRNKGNFPGRFSGRQFSNSRSEMNVSTLELGDSALYLCASSFTPDRMNTEAFFGQGTRLTVV.

The CDR3, as DNA: TGTGCCAGCAGCTTGACCCCCACGACAGGGTCAGGCCAGCCCCAGCATTTT. Its translation is CASSLTPTTGSGQPQHF. The chain carries TRBV5-5 and TRBJ1-5; 7 bases map to TRBD1. The ends lost 1 base at V and 7 bases at J; junction bases unmatched: 14. The germline V gene encodes CDR1 SGHKS and CDR2 YYEKEE (reference sequence). The CDR3 loop spans 17 amino acids.

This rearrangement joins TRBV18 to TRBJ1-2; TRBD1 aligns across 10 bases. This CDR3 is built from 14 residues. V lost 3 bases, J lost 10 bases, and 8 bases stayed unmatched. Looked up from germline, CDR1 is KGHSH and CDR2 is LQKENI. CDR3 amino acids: CASSPLGGTGDYTF. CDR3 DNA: TGTGCCAGCTCACCTCTCGGTGGGACAGGGGACTACACCTTC.

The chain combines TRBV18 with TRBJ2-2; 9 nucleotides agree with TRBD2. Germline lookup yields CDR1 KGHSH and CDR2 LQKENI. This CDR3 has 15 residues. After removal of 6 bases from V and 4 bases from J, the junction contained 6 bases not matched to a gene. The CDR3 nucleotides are TGTGCCAGCTCGGGACTAGCAGTTGGCACCGGGGAGCTGTTTTTT. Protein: CASSGLAVGTGELFF.

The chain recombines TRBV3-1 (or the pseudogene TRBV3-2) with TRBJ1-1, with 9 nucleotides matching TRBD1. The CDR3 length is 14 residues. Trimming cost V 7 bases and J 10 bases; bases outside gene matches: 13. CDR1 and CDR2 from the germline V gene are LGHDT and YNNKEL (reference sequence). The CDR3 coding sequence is TGTGCCAGCAACCTAGGGACAGGGCGGACCACAGCTTTCTTT. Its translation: CASNLGTGRTTAFF.

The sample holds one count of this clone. CDR3 residues: CASSLIAGNTIYF. As DNA, the CDR3 is TGTGCCAGCAGCTTAATTGCGGGAAACACCATATATTTT. V is TRBV7-2 and J is TRBJ1-3; D unresolved. The CDR3 has 13 amino acids. The V and J ends lost 2 bases and 4 bases respectively, with 6 bases between them. Germline CDR1 reads SGHTA; CDR2 reads FQGNSA.

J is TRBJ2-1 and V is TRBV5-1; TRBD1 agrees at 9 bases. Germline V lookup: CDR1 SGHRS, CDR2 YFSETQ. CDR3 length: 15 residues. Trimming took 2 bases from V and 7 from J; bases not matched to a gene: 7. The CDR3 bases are TGCGCCAGCAGCTTTACAGGGGGCGATAATAATGAGCAGTTCTTC. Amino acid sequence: CASSFTGGDNNEQFF.

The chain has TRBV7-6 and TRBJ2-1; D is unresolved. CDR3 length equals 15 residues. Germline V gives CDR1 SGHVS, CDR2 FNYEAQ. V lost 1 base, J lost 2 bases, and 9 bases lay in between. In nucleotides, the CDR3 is TGTGCCAGCAGCTTAGAATCGAGAGCCTACAATGAGCAGTTCTTC. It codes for CASSLESRAYNEQFF.

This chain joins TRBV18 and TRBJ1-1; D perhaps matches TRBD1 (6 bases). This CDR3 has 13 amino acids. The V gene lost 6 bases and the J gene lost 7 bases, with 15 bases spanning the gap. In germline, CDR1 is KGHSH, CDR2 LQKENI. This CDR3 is CASSLKTGFEAFF. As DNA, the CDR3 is TGTGCCAGCTCTCTCAAAACAGGGTTTGAAGCTTTCTTT.

The CDR3 loop is CSVEFGYGDEQYF. The CDR3 bases are TGCAGCGTTGAGTTTGGCTACGGGGACGAGCAGTACTTC. The chain uses TRBV29-1 and TRBJ2-7; D is perhaps TRBD2 (5 bases). Trimming shortened V by 3 bases and J by 5 bases, and 14 bases separated the two germline ends. CDR3 length: 13 residues. Germline CDR1 SQVTM, CDR2 ANQGSEA.

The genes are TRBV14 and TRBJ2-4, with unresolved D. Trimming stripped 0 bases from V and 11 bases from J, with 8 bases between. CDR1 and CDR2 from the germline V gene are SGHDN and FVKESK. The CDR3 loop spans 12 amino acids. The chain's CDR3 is CASSQEASFQYF. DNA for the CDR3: TGTGCCAGCAGCCAAGAAGCGAGCTTTCAGTACTTC.

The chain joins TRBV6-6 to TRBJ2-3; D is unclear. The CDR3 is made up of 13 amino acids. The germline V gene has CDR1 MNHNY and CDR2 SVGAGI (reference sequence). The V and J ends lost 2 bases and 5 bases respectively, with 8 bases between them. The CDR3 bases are TGTGCCAGCAGTTACCCCCCCGGAGATACGCAGTATTTT. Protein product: CASSYPPGDTQYF.

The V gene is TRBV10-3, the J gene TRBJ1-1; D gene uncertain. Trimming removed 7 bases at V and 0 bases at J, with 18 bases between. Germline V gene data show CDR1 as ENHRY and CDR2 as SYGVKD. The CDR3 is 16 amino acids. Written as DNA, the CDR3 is TGTGCCATCACCGAGGGTCTACCTAACATGAACACTGAAGCTTTCTTT. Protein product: CAITEGLPNMNTEAFF.

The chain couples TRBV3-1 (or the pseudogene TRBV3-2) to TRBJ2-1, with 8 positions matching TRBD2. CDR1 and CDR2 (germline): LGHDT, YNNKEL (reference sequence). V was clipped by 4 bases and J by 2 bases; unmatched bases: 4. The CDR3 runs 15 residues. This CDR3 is CASSLGTSTYNEQFF. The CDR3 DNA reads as TGTGCCAGCAGCCTCGGGACTAGTACCTACAATGAGCAGTTCTTC.